These T cell receptor beta chains were read from a single sample in a study of blood T cell repertoires in COVID-19. Only in-frame clones appear in the TCRdb table, and some are missing; sequencing was by immunoSEQ multiplex PCR. The table records roughly 95,000 clones, about 80% of them present only once. The specimen was peripheral blood. Receptors originate from a human donor in a cohort sampled during active COVID-19. The CDR3 runs from the conserved cysteine through the conserved F or W. D genes are given only for firm matches. Clone size is shown for a subset of rows, as once, few, many or a class of expanded clone.

clone_size d_call j_call v_call cdr3_aa cdr3_nt
NA TRBD1 TRBJ2-1 TRBV19 CASSAPGQGSSNEQFF TGTGCCAGTAGTGCTCCGGGACAGGGTTCGTCCAATGAGCAGTTCTTC
NA NA TRBJ1-4 TRBV5-1 CASSLGATAPDEKLFF TGCGCCAGCAGCTTGGGGGCGACGGCGCCCGATGAAAAACTGTTTTTT
NA NA TRBJ1-5 TRBV10-3 CAISEVGGWSSSNQPQHF TGTGCCATCAGTGAGGTAGGCGGGTGGTCATCGAGCAATCAGCCCCAGCATTTT
NA NA TRBJ2-6 TRBV5-4 CASRISQVTGANVLTF TGTGCCAGCAGGATTTCACAGGTCACTGGGGCCAACGTCCTGACTTTC
NA NA TRBJ2-3 TRBV20-1 CSASEAGQLLF TGCAGTGCTAGTGAAGCGGGACAACTCCTTTTT
NA NA TRBJ1-1 TRBV19 CASTNLRQTMNTEAFF TGTGCCAGTACCAACCTCCGACAGACGATGAACACTGAAGCTTTCTTT
few TRBD1 TRBJ1-5 TRBV19 CASKFSGTGLLPQHF TGTGCCAGTAAATTCTCCGGGACAGGGCTATTGCCCCAGCATTTT
NA NA TRBJ1-3 TRBV6-2/TRBV6-3 CASSSTAVSSGNTIYF TGTGCCAGCAGCTCCACGGCGGTGAGCTCTGGAAACACCATATATTTT
once TRBD1 TRBJ2-1 TRBV6-5 CASRTGTGTYNEQFF TGTGCCAGCAGAACCGGGACAGGGACCTACAATGAGCAGTTCTTC
NA TRBD1 TRBJ1-1 TRBV5-1 CASSTGQGEDTEAFF TGCGCCAGCAGCACCGGACAGGGGGAGGACACTGAAGCTTTCTTT
NA NA TRBJ1-1 TRBV5-1 CASSSAIVGQGNTEAFF TGCGCCAGCAGCTCGGCCATAGTGGGTCAGGGTAACACTGAAGCTTTCTTT
NA NA TRBJ1-6 TRBV5-1 CASSLAGDNSPLHF TGCGCCAGCAGCTTGGCAGGGGATAATTCACCCCTCCACTTT
once NA TRBJ2-5 TRBV27 CASSTRLGGETQYF TGTGCCAGCAGTACTCGACTAGGCGGGGAGACCCAGTACTTC
NA NA TRBJ2-5 TRBV7-3 CASSFPGSADQETQYF TGTGCCAGCAGCTTCCCGGGATCCGCGGACCAAGAGACCCAGTACTTC
NA NA TRBJ2-2 TRBV6-5 CASTRLGVGGELFF TGTGCCAGCACCCGACTGGGAGTAGGCGGGGAGCTGTTTTTT
NA NA TRBJ2-7 TRBV28 CASSAGLPEGDSYEQYF TGTGCCAGCAGTGCAGGCCTCCCAGAGGGGGACTCCTACGAGCAGTACTTC
NA TRBD1 TRBJ2-1 TRBV5-1 CASSLGQAGNEQFF TGCGCCAGCAGCCTAGGACAGGCCGGCAATGAGCAGTTCTTC
NA TRBD1 TRBJ2-2 TRBV7-8 CAGRDSSNTGELFF TGTGCCGGACGGGACAGTTCGAACACCGGGGAGCTGTTTTTT
NA TRBD2 TRBJ2-3 TRBV11-2 CASSLDRFSGTGDTQYF TGTGCCAGCAGCTTAGATAGGTTTAGCGGGACTGGAGATACGCAGTATTTT
once NA TRBJ1-5 TRBV6-2/TRBV6-3 CASSYRVSTVNQPQHF TGTGCCAGCAGTTACAGGGTCTCGACAGTCAATCAGCCCCAGCATTTT
few TRBD2 TRBJ2-5 TRBV11-2 CASSLDLAGGQQTQYF TGTGCCAGCAGCTTAGACCTAGCGGGGGGGCAGCAGACCCAGTACTTC
NA NA TRBJ2-7 TRBV27 CASSLGPRTANYEQYF TGTGCCAGCAGTTTAGGGCCAAGGACAGCTAATTACGAGCAGTACTTC
NA NA TRBJ1-3 TRBV18 CASSPYGGNTIYF TGTGCCAGCTCACCGTACGGGGGAAACACCATATATTTT
NA NA TRBJ2-6 TRBV19 CASSMRGSGANVLTF TGTGCCAGTAGTATGAGGGGGTCTGGGGCCAACGTCCTGACTTTC
few NA TRBJ2-7 TRBV24-1 CATSDGTRIGNEQYF TGTGCCACCAGTGATGGGACTCGAATAGGGAACGAGCAGTACTTC
NA NA TRBJ1-1 TRBV19 CASTPTGRVNTEAFF TGTGCCAGTACCCCAACGGGGAGAGTTAACACTGAAGCTTTCTTT
NA TRBD1 TRBJ1-5 TRBV6-2/TRBV6-3 CASSTATGVLQPQHF TGTGCCAGCAGTACAGCGACAGGGGTTCTTCAGCCCCAGCATTTT
few TRBD2 TRBJ2-7 TRBV6-2/TRBV6-3 CASSTGTTYEQYF TGTGCCAGCAGCACCGGGACTACCTACGAGCAGTACTTC
NA NA TRBJ1-1 TRBV10-3 CAISDTGPNTEAFF TGTGCCATCAGTGACACAGGGCCGAACACTGAAGCTTTCTTT
NA NA TRBJ1-4 TRBV27 CASSLDRAANEKLFF TGTGCCAGCAGTCTTGACAGAGCAGCTAATGAAAAACTGTTTTTT
NA TRBD2 TRBJ2-5 TRBV5-8 CASSLEQRGETQYF TGTGCCAGCAGCTTGGAACAGCGGGGAGAGACCCAGTACTTC
once TRBD1 TRBJ1-4 TRBV18 CASSSVWTGGAVTNEKLFF TGTGCCAGCTCGTCCGTTTGGACAGGGGGCGCGGTAACTAATGAAAAACTGTTTTTT
NA TRBD1 TRBJ1-1 TRBV7-9 CASSFGGTGRTEAFF TGTGCCAGCAGCTTCGGGGGGACAGGGCGGACTGAAGCTTTCTTT
NA TRBD2 TRBJ2-1 TRBV9 CASSVEASGSIHEQFF TGTGCCAGCAGCGTAGAAGCTAGCGGGAGTATCCATGAGCAGTTCTTC
NA NA TRBJ2-2 TRBV10-3 CAIRRTPGSDTGELFF TGTGCCATCAGGCGAACCCCAGGGTCCGACACCGGGGAGCTGTTTTTT
NA NA TRBJ2-2 TRBV6-6 CASQRGGSSNTGELFF TGTGCCAGCCAACGTGGGGGGTCTTCGAACACCGGGGAGCTGTTTTTT
few NA TRBJ2-7 TRBV12-5 CASGLDAVRKAYEQYF TGTGCTAGTGGTTTGGATGCGGTAAGAAAGGCCTACGAGCAGTACTTC
once NA TRBJ1-6 TRBV9 CASSVTPGENSPLHF TGTGCCAGCAGCGTAACACCCGGGGAAAATTCACCCCTCCACTTT
once TRBD1 TRBJ2-6 TRBV7-9 CASKRQGESSGANVLTF TGTGCCAGCAAACGACAGGGAGAAAGTTCTGGGGCCAACGTCCTGACTTTC
NA NA TRBJ1-4 TRBV3-1/TRBV3-2 CASSQVVVTVNEKLFF TGTGCCAGCAGCCAAGTAGTAGTTACAGTTAATGAAAAACTGTTTTTT
NA NA TRBJ1-3 TRBV28 CASSSGGEVTGNTIYF TGTGCCAGCAGTTCCGGGGGGGAGGTTACTGGAAACACCATATATTTT
NA NA TRBJ1-5 TRBV28 CASRRGTQGPGQPQHF TGTGCCAGCAGACGAGGGACACAGGGCCCGGGTCAGCCCCAGCATTTT
NA NA TRBJ2-7 TRBV7-9 CASSAPSQGLVEQYF TGTGCCAGCAGCGCCCCCTCACAGGGTTTGGTAGAGCAGTACTTC
NA NA TRBJ2-2 TRBV18 CASSPGSGNTGELFF TGTGCCAGCTCACCAGGTTCGGGGAACACCGGGGAGCTGTTTTTT
NA TRBD2 TRBJ2-5 TRBV18 CASSPITGGPETQYF TGTGCCAGCTCACCAATAACGGGAGGGCCTGAGACCCAGTACTTC
NA TRBD2 TRBJ2-2 TRBV4-1 CASSQDQRAGGPNTGELFF TGCGCCAGCAGCCAAGATCAGCGAGCGGGAGGACCGAACACCGGGGAGCTGTTTTTT
once NA TRBJ1-3 TRBV15 CATSREGRSGNTIYF TGTGCCACCAGCAGAGAGGGCCGCTCTGGAAACACCATATATTTT
NA TRBD1 TRBJ2-1 TRBV6-5 CASRRDRAGNEQFF TGTGCCAGCAGACGCGACAGGGCGGGCAATGAGCAGTTCTTC
many TRBD1 TRBJ1-5 TRBV5-6 CASSFGQGRSNQPQHF TGTGCCAGCAGCTTTGGACAGGGACGGAGCAATCAGCCCCAGCATTTT
NA NA TRBJ2-3 TRBV7-2 CASSFSASGTDTQYF TGTGCCAGCAGCTTTAGTGCTAGCGGCACAGATACGCAGTATTTT
few TRBD1 TRBJ2-7 TRBV6-5 CASTRDRQSYEQYF TGTGCCAGCACTAGGGACAGGCAGTCCTACGAGCAGTACTTC
NA TRBD1 TRBJ1-2 TRBV5-6 CASSPGTGNYGYTF TGTGCCAGCAGCCCCGGGACAGGGAACTATGGCTACACCTTC
NA NA TRBJ2-3 TRBV10-1 CASSESPGTDTQYF TGCGCCAGCAGTGAGTCGCCGGGCACAGATACGCAGTATTTT
NA TRBD1 TRBJ1-2 TRBV5-1 CASSPPGTGSGYGYTF TGCGCCAGCAGTCCCCCCGGGACAGGGTCCGGCTATGGCTACACCTTC
NA TRBD1 TRBJ1-2 TRBV4-3 CASSQEQGANYGYTF TGCGCCAGCAGCCAAGAACAGGGGGCTAACTATGGCTACACCTTC
NA TRBD1 TRBJ1-1 TRBV5-8 CASRRDSYANTEAFF TGTGCCAGCAGACGGGACAGCTACGCGAACACTGAAGCTTTCTTT
NA NA TRBJ2-7 TRBV19 CASSPRDGSYEQYF TGTGCCAGTAGTCCGCGGGACGGCTCCTACGAGCAGTACTTC
NA TRBD2 TRBJ2-1 TRBV11-2 CASSLGLAASSYNEQFF TGTGCCAGCAGCTTAGGACTAGCGGCAAGCTCCTACAATGAGCAGTTCTTC
once TRBD1 TRBJ1-1 TRBV6-5 CASSPRTGINTEAFF TGTGCCAGCAGTCCACGGACAGGGATCAACACTGAAGCTTTCTTT
once TRBD1 TRBJ1-3 TRBV3-1/TRBV3-2 CASSPTTGGSGNTIYF TGTGCCAGCAGCCCCACGACAGGGGGCAGCGGAAACACCATATATTTT